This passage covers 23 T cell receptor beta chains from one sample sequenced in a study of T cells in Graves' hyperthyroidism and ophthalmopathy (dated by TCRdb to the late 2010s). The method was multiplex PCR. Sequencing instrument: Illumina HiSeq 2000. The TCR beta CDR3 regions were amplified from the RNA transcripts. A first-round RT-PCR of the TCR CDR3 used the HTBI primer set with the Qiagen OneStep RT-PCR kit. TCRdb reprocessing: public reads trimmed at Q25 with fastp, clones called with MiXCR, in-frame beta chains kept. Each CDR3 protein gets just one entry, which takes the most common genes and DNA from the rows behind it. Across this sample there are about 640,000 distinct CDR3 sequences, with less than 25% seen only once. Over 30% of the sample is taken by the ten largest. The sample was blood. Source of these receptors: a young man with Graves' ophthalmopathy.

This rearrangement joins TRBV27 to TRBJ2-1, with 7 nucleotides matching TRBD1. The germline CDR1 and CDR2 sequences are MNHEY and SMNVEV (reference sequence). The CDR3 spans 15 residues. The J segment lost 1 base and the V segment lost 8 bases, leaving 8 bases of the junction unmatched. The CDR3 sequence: CASGITGASYNEQFF. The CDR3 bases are TGTGCCAGCGGGATCACAGGGGCATCCTACAATGAGCAGTTCTTC.

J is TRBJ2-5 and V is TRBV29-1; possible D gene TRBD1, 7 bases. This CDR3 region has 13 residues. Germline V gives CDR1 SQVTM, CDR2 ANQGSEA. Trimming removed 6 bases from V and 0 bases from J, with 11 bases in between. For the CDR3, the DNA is TGCAGCGTCAGGGGGGTTTACCAAGAGACCCAGTACTTC. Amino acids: CSVRGVYQETQYF.

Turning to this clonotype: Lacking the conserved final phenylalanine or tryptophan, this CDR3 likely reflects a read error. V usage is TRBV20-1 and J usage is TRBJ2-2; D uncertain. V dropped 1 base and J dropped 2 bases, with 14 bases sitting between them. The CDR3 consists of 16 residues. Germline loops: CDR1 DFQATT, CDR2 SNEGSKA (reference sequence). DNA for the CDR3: TGCAGTGCTAGAGGTCCGTCTCCATCCAACACCGGGGAGCTGTTTCTT. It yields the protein CSARGPSPSNTGELFL.

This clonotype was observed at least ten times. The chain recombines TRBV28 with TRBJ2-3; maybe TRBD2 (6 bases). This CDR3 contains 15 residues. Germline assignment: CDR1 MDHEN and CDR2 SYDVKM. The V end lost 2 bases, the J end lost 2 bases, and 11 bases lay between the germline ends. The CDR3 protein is CASSLPSAITDTQYF. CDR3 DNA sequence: TGTGCCAGCAGTTTACCTAGCGCCATCACAGATACGCAGTATTTT.

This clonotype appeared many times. This chain's CDR3 is CASSDSFYGYTF. Written as DNA, the CDR3 is TGCGCCAGCAGCGACAGCTTCTATGGCTACACCTTC. The chain combines TRBV5-1 with TRBJ1-2; tentatively, D is TRBD1 (5 bases). This CDR3 region has 12 residues. With 4 bases removed from V and 4 bases from J, the gap between germline ends came to 8 bases. Germline CDR1 reads SGHRS; CDR2 reads YFSETQ. The full variable domain, in which reference TRBV5-1 and TRBJ1-2 provide the parts outside the CDR3, is KAGVTQTPRYLIKTRGQQVTLSCSPISGHRSVSWYQQTPGQGLQFLFEYFSETQRNKGNFPGRFSGRQFSNSRSEMNVSTLELGDSALYLCASSDSFYGYTFGSGTRLTVV.

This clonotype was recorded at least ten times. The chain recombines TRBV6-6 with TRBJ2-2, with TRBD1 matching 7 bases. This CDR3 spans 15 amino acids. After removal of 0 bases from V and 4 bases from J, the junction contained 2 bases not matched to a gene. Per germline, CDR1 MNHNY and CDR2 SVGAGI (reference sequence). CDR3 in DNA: TGTGCCAGCAGTTACTCGACAGGGTTCACCGGGGAGCTGTTTTTT. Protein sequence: CASSYSTGFTGELFF.

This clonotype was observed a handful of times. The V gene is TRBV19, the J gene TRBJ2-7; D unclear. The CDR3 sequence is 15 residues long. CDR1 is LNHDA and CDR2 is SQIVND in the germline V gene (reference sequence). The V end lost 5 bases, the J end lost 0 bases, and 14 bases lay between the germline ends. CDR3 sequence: CASSVSIQNSYEQYF. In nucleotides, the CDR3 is TGTGCCAGTAGTGTCTCGATACAGAACTCCTACGAGCAGTACTTC.

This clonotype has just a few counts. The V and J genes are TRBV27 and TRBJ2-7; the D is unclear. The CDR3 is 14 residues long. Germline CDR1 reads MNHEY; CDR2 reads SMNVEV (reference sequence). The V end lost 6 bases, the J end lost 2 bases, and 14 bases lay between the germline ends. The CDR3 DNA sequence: TGTGCCAGCAGGTCCACAGTGGCGCCCTACGAGCAGTACTTC. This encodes CASRSTVAPYEQYF.

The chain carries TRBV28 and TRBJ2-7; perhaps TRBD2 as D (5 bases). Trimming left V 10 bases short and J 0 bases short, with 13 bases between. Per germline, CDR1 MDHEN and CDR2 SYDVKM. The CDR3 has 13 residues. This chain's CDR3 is CAKNSGSSYEQYF. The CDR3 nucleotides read TGTGCCAAGAACTCGGGGAGCTCCTACGAGCAGTACTTC.

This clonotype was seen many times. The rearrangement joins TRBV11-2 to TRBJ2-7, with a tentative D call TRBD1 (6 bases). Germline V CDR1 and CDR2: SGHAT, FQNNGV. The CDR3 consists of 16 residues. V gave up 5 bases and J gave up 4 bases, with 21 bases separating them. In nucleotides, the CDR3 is TGTGCCAGCAGCGCACTTCAGGGGTTTGGGTCGTACGAGCAGTACTTC. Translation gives CASSALQGFGSYEQYF.

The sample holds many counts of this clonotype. Here the CDR3 reads CASSYRGQEKLFF. The CDR3 bases are TGTGCCAGCAGTTACAGGGGGCAGGAAAAACTGTTTTTT. The J gene is TRBJ1-4, the V gene TRBV12-3 or TRBV12-4; 9 nucleotides line up with TRBD1. Trimming at V came to 4 bases and at J to 8 bases, leaving 2 bases not matched to a gene. The CDR3 is 13 amino acids.

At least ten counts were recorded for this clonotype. CDR3: CASSLVHLSYNEQFF. The CDR3 coding sequence is TGTGCCAGCAGCTTAGTACACCTCTCCTACAATGAGCAGTTCTTC. This chain links TRBV7-2 with TRBJ2-1, with no clear D. The CDR3 loop spans 15 amino acids. Germline lookup yields CDR1 SGHTA and CDR2 FQGNSA. Trimming left V 1 base short and J 0 bases short, with 7 bases between.

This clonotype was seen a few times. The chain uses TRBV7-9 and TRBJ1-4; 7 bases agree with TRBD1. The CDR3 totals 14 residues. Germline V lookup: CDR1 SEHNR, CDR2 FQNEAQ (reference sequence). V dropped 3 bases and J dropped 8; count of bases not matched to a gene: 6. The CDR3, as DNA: TGTGCCAGCAGCTTTGAGGGGGCGCGAGAAAAACTGTTTTTT. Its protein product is CASSFEGAREKLFF. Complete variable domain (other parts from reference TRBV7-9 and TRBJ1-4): DTGVSQNPRHKITKRGQNVTFRCDPISEHNRLYWYRQTLGQGPEFLTYFQNEAQLEKSRLLSDRFSAERPKGSFSTLEIQRTEQGDSAMYLCASSFEGAREKLFFGSGTQLSVL.

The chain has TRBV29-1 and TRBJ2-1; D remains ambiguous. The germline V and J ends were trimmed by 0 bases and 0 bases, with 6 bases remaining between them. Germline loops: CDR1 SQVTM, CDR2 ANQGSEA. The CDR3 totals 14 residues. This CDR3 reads CSVEDRHSYNEQFF. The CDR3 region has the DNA TGCAGCGTTGAAGACCGACACTCCTACAATGAGCAGTTCTTC.

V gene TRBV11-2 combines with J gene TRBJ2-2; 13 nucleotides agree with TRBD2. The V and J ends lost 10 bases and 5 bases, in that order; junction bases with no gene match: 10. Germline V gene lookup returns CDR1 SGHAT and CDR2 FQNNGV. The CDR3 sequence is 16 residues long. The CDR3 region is CATGLAGVSGTGELFF. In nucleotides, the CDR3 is TGTGCCACTGGACTAGCGGGAGTTAGCGGTACCGGGGAGCTGTTTTTT.

Here the CDR3 DNA reads TGTGCCAGCAGTCGCCTCGGGACAGGGGATGAAAAACTGTTTTTT. This encodes CASSRLGTGDEKLFF. The J gene is TRBJ1-4, the V gene TRBV3-1; 10 bases fit TRBD1. Trimming took 6 bases from V and 6 from J; bases not matched to a gene: 7. This CDR3 region has 15 residues. Germline V CDR1 and CDR2: LGHDT, YNNKEL (reference sequence).

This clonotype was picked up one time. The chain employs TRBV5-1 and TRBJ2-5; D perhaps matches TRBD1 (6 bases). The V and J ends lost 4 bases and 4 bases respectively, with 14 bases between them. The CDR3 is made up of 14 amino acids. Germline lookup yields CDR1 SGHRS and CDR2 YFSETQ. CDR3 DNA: TGCGCCAGCAGCATTCAGGGGATCGGAGAGACCCAGTACTTC. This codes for CASSIQGIGETQYF.

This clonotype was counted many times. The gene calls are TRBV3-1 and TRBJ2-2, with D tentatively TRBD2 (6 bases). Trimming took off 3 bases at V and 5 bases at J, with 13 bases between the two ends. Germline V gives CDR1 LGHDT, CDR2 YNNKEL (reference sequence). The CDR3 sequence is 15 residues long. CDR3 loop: CASSHRLGRTGELFF. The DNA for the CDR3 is TGTGCCAGCAGCCACCGACTAGGGCGGACCGGGGAGCTGTTTTTT.

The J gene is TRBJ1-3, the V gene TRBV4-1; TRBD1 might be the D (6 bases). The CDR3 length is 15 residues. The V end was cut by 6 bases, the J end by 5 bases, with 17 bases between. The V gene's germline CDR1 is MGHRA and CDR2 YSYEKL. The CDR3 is CASSSLQGNRNTIYF. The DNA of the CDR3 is TGCGCCAGCAGTTCGCTCCAGGGGAATAGAAACACCATATATTTT.

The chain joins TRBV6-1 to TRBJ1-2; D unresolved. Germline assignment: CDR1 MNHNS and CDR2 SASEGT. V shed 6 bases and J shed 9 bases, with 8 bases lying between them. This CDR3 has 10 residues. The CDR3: CASSWESYTF. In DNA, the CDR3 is TGTGCCAGCAGCTGGGAAAGCTACACCTTC.

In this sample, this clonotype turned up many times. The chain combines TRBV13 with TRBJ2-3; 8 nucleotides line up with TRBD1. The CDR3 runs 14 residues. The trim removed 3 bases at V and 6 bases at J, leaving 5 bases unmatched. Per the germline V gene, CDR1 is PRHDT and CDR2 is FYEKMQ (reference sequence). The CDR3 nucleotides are TGTGCCAGCAGCTTTGACGGACAGGGCGATACGCAGTATTTT. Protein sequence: CASSFDGQGDTQYF.

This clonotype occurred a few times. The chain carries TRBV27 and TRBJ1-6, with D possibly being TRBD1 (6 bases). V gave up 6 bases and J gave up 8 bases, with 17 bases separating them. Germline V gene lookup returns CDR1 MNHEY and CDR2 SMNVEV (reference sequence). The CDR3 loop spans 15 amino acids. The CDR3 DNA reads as TGTGCCAGCAGGCTGAGGGGGATGGAGGATTCACCCCTCCACTTT. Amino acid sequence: CASRLRGMEDSPLHF.

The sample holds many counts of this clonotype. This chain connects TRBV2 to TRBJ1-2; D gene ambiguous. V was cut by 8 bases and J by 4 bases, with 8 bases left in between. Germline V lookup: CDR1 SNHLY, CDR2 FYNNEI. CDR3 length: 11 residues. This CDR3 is CASFRGYGYTF. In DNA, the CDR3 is TGTGCCAGCTTCCGGGGCTATGGCTACACCTTC.